This T cell receptor beta chain was captured by sequencing in a study of OX40 agonist ivuxolimab in advanced cancers. Findings and caveats of the study: The work left the antigen specificity of expanded peripheral T cells undetermined.

CDR3 length equals 15 residues. Germline V gene lookup returns CDR1 SGHAT and CDR2 FQNNGV. With 2 bases clipped from V and 5 bases from J, the junction kept 5 bases outside the gene matches. This clone was recorded only once. Its antigen is undetermined. Libraries were prepared by immunoSEQ multiplex PCR; TCRdb keeps only in-frame clonotypes and omits some of them. This repertoire shows 40,000 or so clones, approximately 84% found once; its top ten account for over 12%. This clonotype was sampled from an adult with an advanced solid tumor such as melanoma, head and neck, liver or kidney cancer. The chain links TRBV11-2 to TRBJ2-3; 9 bases align to TRBD2. Material: CD4+ or CD8+ T cells sorted from blood, obtained in a trial of the OX40 agonist ivuxolimab. The CDR3 here is CASSLRAGGIDTQYF. In DNA, the CDR3 is TGTGCCAGCAGCTTACGAGCGGGGGGAATAGATACGCAGTATTTT.